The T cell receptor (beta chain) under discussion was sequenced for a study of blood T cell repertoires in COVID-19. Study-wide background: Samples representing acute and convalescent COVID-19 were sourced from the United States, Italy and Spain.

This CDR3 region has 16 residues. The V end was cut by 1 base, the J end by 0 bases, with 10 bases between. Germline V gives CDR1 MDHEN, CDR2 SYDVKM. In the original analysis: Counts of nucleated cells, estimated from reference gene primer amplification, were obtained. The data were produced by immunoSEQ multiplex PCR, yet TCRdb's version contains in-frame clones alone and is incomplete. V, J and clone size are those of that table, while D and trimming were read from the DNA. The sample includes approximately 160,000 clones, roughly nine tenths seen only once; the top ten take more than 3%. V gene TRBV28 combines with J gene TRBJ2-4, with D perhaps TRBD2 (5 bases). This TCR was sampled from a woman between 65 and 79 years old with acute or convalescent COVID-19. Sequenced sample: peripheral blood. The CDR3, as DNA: TGTGCCAGCAGTTTATATGGAGGAGTAGCCAAAAACATTCAGTACTTC. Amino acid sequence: CASSLYGGVAKNIQYF.